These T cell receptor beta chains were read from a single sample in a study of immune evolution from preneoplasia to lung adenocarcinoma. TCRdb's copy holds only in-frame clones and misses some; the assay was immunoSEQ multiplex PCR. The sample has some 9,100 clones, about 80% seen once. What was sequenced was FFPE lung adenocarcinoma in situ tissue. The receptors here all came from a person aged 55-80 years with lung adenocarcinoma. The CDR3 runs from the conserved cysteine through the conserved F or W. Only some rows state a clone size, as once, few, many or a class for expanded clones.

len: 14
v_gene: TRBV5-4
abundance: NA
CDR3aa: CASSPRDRREKLFF

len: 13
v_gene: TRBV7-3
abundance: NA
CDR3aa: CASSFNKISEAFF

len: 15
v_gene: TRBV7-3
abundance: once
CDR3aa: CASSLLAGGYNEQFF

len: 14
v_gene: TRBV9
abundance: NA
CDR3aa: CASSGEGSGTEAFF

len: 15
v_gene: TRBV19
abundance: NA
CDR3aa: CASSYLGQTNTEAFF

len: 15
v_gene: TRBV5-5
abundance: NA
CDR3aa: CASSLDPAFYQPQHF

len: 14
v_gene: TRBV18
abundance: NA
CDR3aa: CASSPSGTQSRQFF

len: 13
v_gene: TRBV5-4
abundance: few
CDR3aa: CASSSTVNTEAFF

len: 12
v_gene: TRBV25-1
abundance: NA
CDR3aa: CASSEGSYGYTF

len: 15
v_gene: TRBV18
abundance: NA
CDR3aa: CASSPGGASTDTQYF